This T cell receptor beta chain was recorded in a study of response to subunit inactivated influenza vaccine. Study observations and caveats: Each seasonal flu vaccination may recruit only limited new T cells, authors suggested.

This clonotype was counted only a few times. Its antigen is currently unknown. CDR1 and CDR2 (germline): SGHVS, FNYEAQ. V shed 3 bases and J 5 bases; nucleotides not matched to a gene: 4. This CDR3 is built from 14 residues. TCRdb recomputed calls from the RT-PCR reads with MiXCR, one row per CDR3 protein. Among about 500,000 distinct CDR3 sequences, approximately 15% were seen once, and the ten largest hold over 2.5%. The rearrangement joins TRBV7-6 to TRBJ2-1; 7 nucleotides line up with TRBD1. The TCR originated in a man aged 50-75 years who received an inactivated influenza vaccine. The sample in question was CD4+ T cells sorted from PBMCs, obtained about 23 months after vaccination. In DNA, the CDR3 is TGTGCCAGCAGCTTTCCAGGGGGTAACAATGAGCAGTTCTTC. Amino acids: CASSFPGGNNEQFF.